This T cell receptor (beta chain) was recorded in a study of OX40 agonist ivuxolimab in advanced cancers. As for the study in general: Three partial responders included one hepatocellular carcinoma patient and two cutaneous melanoma patients.

Measured with immunoSEQ multiplex PCR; TCRdb has only the in-frame clones, and not every one. The repertoire holds tens of thousands of clones, with about 81% as singletons. The ends lost 4 bases at V and 7 bases at J; junction bases unmatched: 6. The CDR3 has 15 residues. The V gene's germline CDR1 is SGHVS and CDR2 FNYEAQ. General observations from the study: Antigen specificity was not determined for the expanded peripheral T cells.

A note on this clone: The antigen remains unidentified.

Exclusion applied to patients with autoimmune disease history or systemic immunosuppression. This material consisted of CD4+ or CD8+ T cells sorted from blood, taken in a trial of the OX40 agonist ivuxolimab. The sequence came from an adult with an advanced solid tumor such as melanoma, head and neck, liver or kidney cancer. The genes are TRBV7-6 and TRBJ2-2; 10 bases align to TRBD1. CDR3 sequence reads: CASSSRTGGYGELFF. CDR3 coding DNA: TGTGCCAGCAGCTCGAGGACAGGGGGGTACGGGGAGCTGTTTTTT.